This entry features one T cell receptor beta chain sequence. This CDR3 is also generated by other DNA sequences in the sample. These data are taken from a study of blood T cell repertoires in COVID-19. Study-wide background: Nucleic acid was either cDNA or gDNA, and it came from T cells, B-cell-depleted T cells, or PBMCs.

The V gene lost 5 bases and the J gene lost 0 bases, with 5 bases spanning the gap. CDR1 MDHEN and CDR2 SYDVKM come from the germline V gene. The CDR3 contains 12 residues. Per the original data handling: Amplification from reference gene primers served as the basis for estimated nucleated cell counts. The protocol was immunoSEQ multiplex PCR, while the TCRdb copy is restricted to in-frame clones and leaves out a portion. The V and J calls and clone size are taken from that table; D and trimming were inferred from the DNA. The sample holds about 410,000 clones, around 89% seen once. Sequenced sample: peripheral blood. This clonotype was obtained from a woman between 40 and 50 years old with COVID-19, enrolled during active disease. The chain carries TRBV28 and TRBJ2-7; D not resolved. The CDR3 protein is CASSPYSYEQYF. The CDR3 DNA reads TGTGCCAGCAGTCCCTACTCCTACGAGCAGTACTTC.